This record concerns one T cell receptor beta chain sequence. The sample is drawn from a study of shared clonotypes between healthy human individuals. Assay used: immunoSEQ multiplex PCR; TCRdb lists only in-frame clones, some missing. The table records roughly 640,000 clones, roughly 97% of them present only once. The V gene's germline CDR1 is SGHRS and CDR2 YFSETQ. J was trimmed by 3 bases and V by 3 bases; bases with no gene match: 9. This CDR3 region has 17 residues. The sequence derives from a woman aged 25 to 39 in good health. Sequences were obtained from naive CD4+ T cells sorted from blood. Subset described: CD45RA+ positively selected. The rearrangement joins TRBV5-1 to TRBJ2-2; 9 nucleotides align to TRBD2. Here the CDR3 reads CASSSSKTSGYTGELFF. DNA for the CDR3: TGCGCCAGCAGCTCTTCCAAGACTAGCGGATACACCGGGGAGCTGTTTTTT.